One sample yielded the 29 T cell receptor beta chains listed below, sequenced in a study of T cells expressing NK-cell markers. From its re-call of the 5' RACE reads, TCRdb lists each CDR3 protein once, without DNA. The sample totals 500,000 to 700,000 distinct CDR3 sequences. Material: blood T cells: a sorted CD56 or NKG2C T cell subset, CD4+ or CD8+ T cells, or bulk PBMC T cells (not recorded which). All receptors derive from a man aged 18 to 35 in good health.

This chain uses TRBV29-1 with TRBJ2-7; as DNA is missing, the TRBD2 call by TCRdb cannot be tested. Germline-derived CDR1 and CDR2 are SQVTM and ANQGSEA. CDR3 length: 16 residues. The CDR3 reads CSVVRGRDARSYEQYF.

V usage is TRBV12-3 or TRBV12-4 and J usage is TRBJ2-4; as DNA is missing, the TRBD1 call by TCRdb cannot be tested. This CDR3 is 15 amino acids long. The CDR3 here is CASSPLLLAKNIQYF.

CDR3 protein: CASSPLLGLKGLGTGELFF. This chain connects TRBV11-2 to TRBJ2-2; no DNA is available, so the TRBD1 call from TCRdb remains unchecked. The CDR3 contains 19 residues. CDR1 SGHAT and CDR2 FQNNGV come from the germline V gene.

The V call is TRBV5-1, the J call TRBJ2-1; TCRdb's assignment of TRBD2 cannot be checked, as there is no DNA. CDR3 length: 13 residues. Germline lookup yields CDR1 SGHRS and CDR2 YFSETQ. CDR3 sequence: CASSFRPSSPQFF.

The genes are TRBV12-3 or TRBV12-4 and TRBJ2-1. The CDR3 length is 13 residues. CDR3 amino acids: CASSLRGNNEQFF.

The chain uses TRBV5-1 and TRBJ2-7. This CDR3 has 14 residues. From germline, CDR1 is SGHRS and CDR2 YFSETQ. CDR3 in amino acids: CASSLAPQAYEQYF.

The chain joins TRBV12-3 or TRBV12-4 to TRBJ2-2; TCRdb lists TRBD2, though no DNA is available to test this call. CDR3 length: 16 residues. CDR3 sequence: CASNDLSGPNTGELFF.

The chain has TRBV10-3 and TRBJ2-2; TCRdb names TRBD2, which stays unverified in the absence of DNA. Germline lookup yields CDR1 ENHRY and CDR2 SYGVKD. This CDR3 contains 19 residues. The CDR3 reads CAISGGISGRRSNTGELFF.

The chain combines TRBV29-1 with TRBJ1-1; TCRdb calls TRBD1, which cannot be checked without DNA. The CDR3 runs to 13 residues. Per the germline V gene, CDR1 is SQVTM and CDR2 is ANQGSEA. CDR3 protein: CSDIGTVNTEAFF.

V gene TRBV29-1 combines with J gene TRBJ2-5; TCRdb outputs TRBD1, but without DNA this stays unchecked. CDR1 SQVTM and CDR2 ANQGSEA come from the germline V gene. CDR3 length: 12 residues. CDR3 region: CSARTGQETQYF. The full variable domain, with the rest looked up from reference TRBV29-1 and TRBJ2-5, is SAVISQKPSRDICQRGTSLTIQCQVDSQVTMMFWYRQQPGQSLTLIATANQGSEATYESGFVIDKFPISRPNLTFSTLTVSNMSPEDSSIYLCSARTGQETQYFGPGTRLLVL.

V usage is TRBV6-2 or TRBV6-3 and J usage is TRBJ1-5; TCRdb calls TRBD1, which cannot be checked without DNA. The CDR3 loop spans 18 amino acids. Germline CDR1 reads MNHEY; CDR2 reads SVGEGT. The CDR3 loop reads CASSYHRGQPNSNQPQHF.

The chain is built from TRBV7-2 and TRBJ1-5; checking the TCRdb D call of TRBD1 is not possible without DNA. The CDR3 has 13 residues. CDR1 and CDR2 (germline): SGHTA, FQGNSA. CDR3 loop: CASSPGNSQPQHF. Filled out from reference TRBV7-2 and TRBJ1-5, the complete variable domain reads GAGVSQSPSNKVTEKGKDVELRCDPISGHTALYWYRQSLGQGLEFLIYFQGNSAPDKSGLPSDRFSAERTGGSVSTLTIQRTQQEDSAVYLCASSPGNSQPQHFGDGTRLSIL.

The chain couples TRBV29-1 to TRBJ1-2; TCRdb names TRBD1, which stays unverified in the absence of DNA. The CDR3 totals 12 residues. The germline V gene has CDR1 SQVTM and CDR2 ANQGSEA. CDR3 sequence reads: CSGRDSFYGYTF.

V and J are TRBV5-1 and TRBJ1-5; the TRBD1 assignment by TCRdb is unverifiable without DNA. CDR1 and CDR2 (germline): SGHRS, YFSETQ. The CDR3 sequence is 16 residues long. This CDR3 is CASSPGTGRGNQPQHF.

V and J are TRBV7-8 and TRBJ1-4; TCRdb returns TRBD1, unconfirmable since there is no DNA. From germline, CDR1 is SGHVS and CDR2 FQNEAQ. This CDR3 has 15 residues. The CDR3 loop is CASSLNSGANEKLFF.

The V gene is TRBV3-1, the J gene TRBJ2-7; TCRdb indicates TRBD2, and absent DNA this call remains unverified. CDR1 LGHDT and CDR2 YNNKEL come from the germline V gene (reference sequence). The CDR3 spans 14 residues. CDR3 region: CASSRARRWDEQYF.

This chain links TRBV2 with TRBJ2-2; TCRdb outputs TRBD2, but without DNA this stays unchecked. Germline CDR1 and CDR2: SNHLY and FYNNEI. The CDR3 is made up of 16 amino acids. The chain's CDR3 is CASSGRQGVNTGELFF.

CDR3 residues: CSVLSGIRQGTQYF. V is TRBV29-1 and J is TRBJ2-5; TCRdb's assignment of TRBD2 cannot be checked, as there is no DNA. CDR1 is SQVTM and CDR2 is ANQGSEA in the germline V gene. This CDR3 comprises 14 residues.

The genes are TRBV20-1 and TRBJ2-7. Per the germline V gene, CDR1 is DFQATT and CDR2 is SNEGSKA (reference sequence). The CDR3 has 11 residues. CDR3 amino acids: CSAKILNEQYF.

The chain carries TRBV2 and TRBJ2-3. Germline values: CDR1 SNHLY, CDR2 FYNNEI. CDR3 length: 11 amino acids. CDR3: CASTVTDTQYF.

The chain joins TRBV30 to TRBJ1-2; no DNA is available, so the TRBD1 call from TCRdb remains unchecked. Germline V lookup: CDR1 GTSNPN, CDR2 SVGIG (reference sequence). The CDR3 has 16 amino acids. CDR3 residues: CAWNRPGTGRGYGYTF. The full variable domain, in which reference TRBV30 and TRBJ1-2 provide the parts outside the CDR3, is SQTIHQWPATLVQPVGSPLSLECTVEGTSNPNLYWYRQAAGRGLQLLFYSVGIGQISSEVPQNLSASRPQDRQFILSSKKLLLSDSGFYLCAWNRPGTGRGYGYTFGSGTRLTVV.

This chain joins TRBV20-1 and TRBJ2-1; TCRdb designates TRBD1, a call that cannot be tested without DNA. Germline CDR1 reads DFQATT; CDR2 reads SNEGSKA (reference sequence). The CDR3 spans 14 residues. This CDR3 is CSATVRAGHDEQFF.

V gene TRBV24-1 combines with J gene TRBJ2-1; the TCRdb D gene call, TRBD2, has no DNA to confirm it. The CDR3 runs 14 residues. Per germline, CDR1 KGHDR and CDR2 SFDVKD. Here the CDR3 reads CATRRGLVGGEQFF.

The chain couples TRBV7-2 to TRBJ1-1; TCRdb calls TRBD1, which cannot be checked without DNA. The CDR3 length is 14 residues. Germline values: CDR1 SGHTA, CDR2 FQGNSA. The CDR3 protein is CASSLTGPRSEAFF.

This chain joins TRBV12-3 or TRBV12-4 and TRBJ2-1; with no DNA, the TCRdb D assignment of TRBD2 cannot be verified. CDR3 length: 11 amino acids. Here the CDR3 reads CASSVGRQQFF.

The gene calls are TRBV4-1 and TRBJ2-5; no DNA is available, so the TRBD2 call from TCRdb remains unchecked. The CDR3 length is 15 residues. Looked up from germline, CDR1 is MGHRA and CDR2 is YSYEKL. The CDR3 here is CASSPGAGGRETQYF.

V and J are TRBV5-1 and TRBJ2-2. This CDR3 region has 12 residues. Germline V gives CDR1 SGHRS, CDR2 YFSETQ. The CDR3 protein is CASSLSQIGLFF.

This CDR3 reads CAISVGTGGNTIYF. The chain combines TRBV10-3 with TRBJ1-3; TCRdb's D gene call, TRBD1, goes unchecked for lack of DNA. Germline CDR1 and CDR2: ENHRY and SYGVKD. This CDR3 is built from 14 residues.

The chain combines TRBV7-2 with TRBJ1-2; TCRdb proposes TRBD1, but this gene call is untestable without DNA. Germline V gene lookup returns CDR1 SGHTA and CDR2 FQGNSA. The CDR3 runs 14 residues. This CDR3 reads CASSGPGRGVGYTF.